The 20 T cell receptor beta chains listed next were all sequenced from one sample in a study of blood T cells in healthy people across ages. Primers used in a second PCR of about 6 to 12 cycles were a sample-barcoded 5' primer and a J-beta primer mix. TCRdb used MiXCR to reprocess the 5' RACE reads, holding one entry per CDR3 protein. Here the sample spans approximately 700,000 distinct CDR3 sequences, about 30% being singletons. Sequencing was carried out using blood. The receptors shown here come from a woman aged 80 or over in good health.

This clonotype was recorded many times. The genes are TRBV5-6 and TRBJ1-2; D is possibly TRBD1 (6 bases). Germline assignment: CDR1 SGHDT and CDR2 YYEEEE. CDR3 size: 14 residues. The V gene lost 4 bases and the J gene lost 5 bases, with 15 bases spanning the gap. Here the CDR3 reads CASSMDSRTYGYTF. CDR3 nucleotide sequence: TGTGCCAGCAGCATGGACAGTAGGACGTATGGCTACACCTTC.

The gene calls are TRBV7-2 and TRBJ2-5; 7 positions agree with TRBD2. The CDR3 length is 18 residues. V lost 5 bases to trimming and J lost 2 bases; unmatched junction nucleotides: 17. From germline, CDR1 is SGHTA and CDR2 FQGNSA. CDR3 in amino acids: CASSPPHTGGSYQETQYF. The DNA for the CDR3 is TGTGCCAGCAGCCCACCGCACACTGGCGGGAGCTATCAAGAGACCCAGTACTTC. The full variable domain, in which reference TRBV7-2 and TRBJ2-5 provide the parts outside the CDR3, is GAGVSQSPSNKVTEKGKDVELRCDPISGHTALYWYRQSLGQGLEFLIYFQGNSAPDKSGLPSDRFSAERTGGSVSTLTIQRTQQEDSAVYLCASSPPHTGGSYQETQYFGPGTRLLVL.

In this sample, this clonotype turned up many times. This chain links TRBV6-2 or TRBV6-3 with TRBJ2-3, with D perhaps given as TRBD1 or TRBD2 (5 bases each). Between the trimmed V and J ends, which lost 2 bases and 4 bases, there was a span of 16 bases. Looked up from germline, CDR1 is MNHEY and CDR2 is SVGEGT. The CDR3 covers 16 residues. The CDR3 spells CASSYGTHPSADTQYF. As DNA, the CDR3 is TGTGCCAGCAGTTACGGGACCCATCCAAGCGCAGATACGCAGTATTTT.

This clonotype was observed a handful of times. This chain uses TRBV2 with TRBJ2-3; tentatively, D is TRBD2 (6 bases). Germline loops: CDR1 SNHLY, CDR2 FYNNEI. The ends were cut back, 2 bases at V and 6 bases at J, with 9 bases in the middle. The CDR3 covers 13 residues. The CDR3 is CASSERELDTQYF. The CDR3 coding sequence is TGTGCCAGCAGTGAACGGGAGCTGGATACGCAGTATTTT.

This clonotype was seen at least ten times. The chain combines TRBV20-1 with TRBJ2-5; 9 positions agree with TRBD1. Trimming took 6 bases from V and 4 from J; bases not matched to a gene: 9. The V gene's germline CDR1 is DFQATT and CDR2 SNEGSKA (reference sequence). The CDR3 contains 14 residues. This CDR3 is CSADGTGKGETQYF. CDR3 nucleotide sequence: TGCAGTGCAGACGGGACAGGGAAGGGAGAGACCCAGTACTTC.

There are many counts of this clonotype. CDR3: CASSPPAERNTEAFF. Written as DNA, the CDR3 is TGTGCCAGCTCACCACCGGCCGAGAGGAACACTGAAGCTTTCTTT. The chain combines TRBV18 with TRBJ1-1; D unresolved. The V and J ends lost 0 bases and 1 base respectively, with 9 bases between them. This CDR3 has 15 residues. Germline CDR1 KGHSH, CDR2 LQKENI. The entire variable domain, with the rest obtained from reference TRBV18 and TRBJ1-1, is as follows: NAGVMQNPRHLVRRRGQEARLRCSPMKGHSHVYWYRQLPEEGLKFMVYLQKENIIDESGMPKERFSAEFPKEGPSILRIQQVVRGDSAAYFCASSPPAERNTEAFFGQGTRLTVV.

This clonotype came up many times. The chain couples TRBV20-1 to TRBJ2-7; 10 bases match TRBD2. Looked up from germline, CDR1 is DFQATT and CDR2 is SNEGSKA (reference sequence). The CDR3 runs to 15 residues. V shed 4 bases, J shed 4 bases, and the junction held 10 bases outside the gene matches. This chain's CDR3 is CSATGMSGGAYEQYF. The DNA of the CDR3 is TGCAGTGCTACCGGCATGAGCGGGGGGGCATACGAGCAGTACTTC.

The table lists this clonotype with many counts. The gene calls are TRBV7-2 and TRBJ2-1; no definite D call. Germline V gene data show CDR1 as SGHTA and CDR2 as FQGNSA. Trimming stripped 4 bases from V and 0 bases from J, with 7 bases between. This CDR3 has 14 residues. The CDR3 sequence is CASSWQSSYNEQFF. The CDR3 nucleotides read TGTGCCAGCAGCTGGCAGAGCTCCTACAATGAGCAGTTCTTC.

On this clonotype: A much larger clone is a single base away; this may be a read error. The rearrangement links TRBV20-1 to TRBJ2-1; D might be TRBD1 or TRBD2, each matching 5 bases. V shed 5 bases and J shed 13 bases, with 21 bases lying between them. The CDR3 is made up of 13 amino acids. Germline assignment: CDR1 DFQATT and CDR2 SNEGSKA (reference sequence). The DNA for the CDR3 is TGCAGTGCTCGGGGCGCGAGGATGGAGACCCAGTTCTTC. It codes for CSARGARMETQFF.

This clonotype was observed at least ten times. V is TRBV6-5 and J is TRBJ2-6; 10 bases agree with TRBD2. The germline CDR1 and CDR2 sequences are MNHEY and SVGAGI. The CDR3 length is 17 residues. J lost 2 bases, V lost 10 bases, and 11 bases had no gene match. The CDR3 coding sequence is TGTGCCATCAAGCCGGGACTAGCGAGAACTGGGGCCAACGTCCTGACTTTC. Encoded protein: CAIKPGLARTGANVLTF.

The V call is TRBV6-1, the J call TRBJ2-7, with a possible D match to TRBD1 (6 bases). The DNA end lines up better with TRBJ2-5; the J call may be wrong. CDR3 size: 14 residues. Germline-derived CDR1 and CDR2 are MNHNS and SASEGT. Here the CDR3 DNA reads TGTGCCAGCACGGGTAGGGGGTCGGGTGAGACCCAGTACTTC. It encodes CASTGRGSGETQYF.

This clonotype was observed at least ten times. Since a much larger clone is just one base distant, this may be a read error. For the CDR3, the DNA is TGTGCCAGCAGCCCAGATCCCGGGACAGGAACCATAAGGTACTTC. Residues: CASSPDPGTGTIRYF. V usage is TRBV7-2 and J usage is TRBJ2-5; 8 bases line up with TRBD1. The ends lost 5 bases at V and 13 bases at J; junction bases unmatched: 18. This CDR3 contains 15 residues. Germline lookup yields CDR1 SGHTA and CDR2 FQGNSA.

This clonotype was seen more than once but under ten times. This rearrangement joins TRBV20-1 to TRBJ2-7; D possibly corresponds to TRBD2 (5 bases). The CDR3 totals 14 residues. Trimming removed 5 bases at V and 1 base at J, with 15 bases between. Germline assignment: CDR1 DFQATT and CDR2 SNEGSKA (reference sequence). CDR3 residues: CSAPGAGYSYEQYF. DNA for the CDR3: TGCAGTGCTCCCGGTGCGGGCTATTCCTACGAGCAGTACTTC.

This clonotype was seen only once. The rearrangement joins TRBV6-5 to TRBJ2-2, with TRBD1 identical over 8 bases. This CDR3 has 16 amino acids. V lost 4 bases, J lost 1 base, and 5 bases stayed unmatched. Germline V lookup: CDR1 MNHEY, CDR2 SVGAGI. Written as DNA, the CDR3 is TGTGCCAGCAGTTTAGGACAGGGACGGAACACCGGGGAGCTGTTTTTT. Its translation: CASSLGQGRNTGELFF.

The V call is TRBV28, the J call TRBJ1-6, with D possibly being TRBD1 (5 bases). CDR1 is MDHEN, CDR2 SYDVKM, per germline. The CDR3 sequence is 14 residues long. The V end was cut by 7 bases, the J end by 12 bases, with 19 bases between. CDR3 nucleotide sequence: TGTGCCAGCATCCCGGGGGTAGGGGCTGTACCCCTCCACTTT. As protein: CASIPGVGAVPLHF. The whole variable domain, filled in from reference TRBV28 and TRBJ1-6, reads DVKVTQSSRYLVKRTGEKVFLECVQDMDHENMFWYRQDPGLGLRLIYFSYDVKMKEKGDIPEGYSVSREKKERFSLILESASTNQTSMYLCASIPGVGAVPLHFGNGTRLTVT.

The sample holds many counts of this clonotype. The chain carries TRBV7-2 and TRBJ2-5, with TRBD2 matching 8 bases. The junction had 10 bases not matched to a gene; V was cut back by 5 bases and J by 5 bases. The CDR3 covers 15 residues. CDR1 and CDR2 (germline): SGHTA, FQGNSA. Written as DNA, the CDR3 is TGTGCCAGCAGCCTGCCGCCTAGCGGGCGGGAGACCCAGTACTTC. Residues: CASSLPPSGRETQYF.

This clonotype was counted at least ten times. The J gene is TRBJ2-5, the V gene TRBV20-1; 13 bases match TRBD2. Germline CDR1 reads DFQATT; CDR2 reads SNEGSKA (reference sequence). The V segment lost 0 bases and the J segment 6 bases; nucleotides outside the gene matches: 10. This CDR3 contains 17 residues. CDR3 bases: TGCAGTGCTAGAGATGCCCTACTAGCGGGGGGGCCGCAGACCCAGTACTTC. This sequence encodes CSARDALLAGGPQTQYF.

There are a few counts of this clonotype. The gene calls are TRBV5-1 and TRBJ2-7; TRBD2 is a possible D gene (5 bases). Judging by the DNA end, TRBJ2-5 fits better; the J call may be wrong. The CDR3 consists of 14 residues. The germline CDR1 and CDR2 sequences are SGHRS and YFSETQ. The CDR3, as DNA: TGCGCCAGCAGCTTTACCAGCGGCGATGAGACCCAGTACTTC. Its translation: CASSFTSGDETQYF.

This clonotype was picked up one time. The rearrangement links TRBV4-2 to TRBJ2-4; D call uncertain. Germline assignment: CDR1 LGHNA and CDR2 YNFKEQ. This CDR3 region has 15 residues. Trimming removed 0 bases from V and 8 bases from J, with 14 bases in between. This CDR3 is CASSQEQARAHIQYF. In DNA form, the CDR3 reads TGTGCCAGCAGCCAAGAACAAGCACGGGCGCACATTCAGTACTTC.

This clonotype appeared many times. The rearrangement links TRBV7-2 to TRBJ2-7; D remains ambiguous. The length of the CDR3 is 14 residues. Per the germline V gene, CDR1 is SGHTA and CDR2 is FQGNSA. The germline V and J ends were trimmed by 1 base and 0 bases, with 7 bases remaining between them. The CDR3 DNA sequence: TGTGCCAGCAGCTTAGTACGAAGCTCCTACGAGCAGTACTTC. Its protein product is CASSLVRSSYEQYF.